These 31 T cell receptor beta chains were all obtained from the same sample, sequenced in a study of blood T cell repertoires in COVID-19. TCRdb's copy holds only in-frame clones and misses some; the assay was immunoSEQ multiplex PCR. The data contain approximately 450,000 clones, 85% to 90% of them singletons. Sequenced: PBMCs or T cells enriched from blood (not recorded which). These receptors came from a man in his thirties or forties who had recovered from COVID-19.

This clone was detected once. The gene calls are TRBV4-1 and TRBJ2-1; maybe TRBD1 (6 bases). V lost 1 base, J lost 4 bases, and 17 bases lay in between. Germline loops: CDR1 MGHRA, CDR2 YSYEKL. This CDR3 has 17 residues. CDR3 region: CASSQVSGQPIYNEQFF. CDR3 in DNA: TGCGCCAGCAGCCAAGTAAGCGGACAGCCCATATACAATGAGCAGTTCTTC.

This chain connects TRBV7-9 to TRBJ2-7; the D gene is possibly TRBD1 (6 bases). Germline CDR1 SEHNR, CDR2 FQNEAQ (reference sequence). Trimming shortened V by 5 bases and J by 5 bases, and 16 bases separated the two germline ends. There are 14 residues in the CDR3. The DNA of the CDR3 is TGTGCCAGCAGCGCCGGGACATCTCCCAACGAGCAGTACTTC. This translates into CASSAGTSPNEQYF.

This chain connects TRBV6-5 to TRBJ1-6, with 7 bases that match TRBD1. The CDR3 loop spans 14 amino acids. The germline gives CDR1 MNHEY, CDR2 SVGAGI. CDR3 region: CAAQAGQHNSPLHF. CDR3 in DNA: TGTGCGGCACAGGCGGGACAGCATAATTCACCCCTCCACTTT.

J is TRBJ2-1 and V is TRBV5-5; D not resolved. There are 15 residues in the CDR3. Looked up from germline, CDR1 is SGHKS and CDR2 is YYEKEE (reference sequence). Trimming took 4 bases from V and 4 from J, leaving 15 bases between them. CDR3 sequence: CASSIGLAAYNEQFF. CDR3 DNA sequence: TGTGCCAGCAGCATTGGGTTAGCAGCTTACAATGAGCAGTTCTTC.

This chain joins TRBV6-4 and TRBJ2-2; weak D call: TRBD2 (5 bases). Germline assignment: CDR1 MRHNA and CDR2 SNTAGT. The CDR3 has 15 residues. With 6 bases removed from V and 6 bases from J, the gap between germline ends came to 17 bases. CDR3 bases: TGTGCCAGCAGAGAAATTGGAGAGGGTCCCGGGGAGCTGTTTTTT. Residues: CASREIGEGPGELFF.

The chain employs TRBV28 and TRBJ2-7, with D uncertain. V lost 7 bases to trimming and J lost 3 bases, with 19 bases between them. The CDR3 contains 15 residues. Germline V gene sequence: CDR1 MDHEN, CDR2 SYDVKM. The CDR3 nucleotides are TGTGCCAGCACCCCTGGTGGGCCCTCATACTACGAGCAGTACTTC. The encoded protein is CASTPGGPSYYEQYF.

This sequence joins TRBV19 and TRBJ2-7, with 9 bases aligning to TRBD1. V lost 11 bases to trimming and J lost 0 bases; unmatched junction nucleotides: 2. The germline V gene has CDR1 LNHDA and CDR2 SQIVND (reference sequence). The CDR3 runs to 12 residues. The CDR3 nucleotides are TGTGCCGGGACAGGGAGCTCCTACGAGCAGTACTTC. Amino acid sequence: CAGTGSSYEQYF.

This clone was seen only once. The rearrangement joins TRBV7-2 to TRBJ2-5, with TRBD2 matching over 7 bases. With 4 bases clipped from V and 4 bases from J, the junction kept 3 bases outside the gene matches. This CDR3 contains 13 residues. Germline values: CDR1 SGHTA, CDR2 FQGNSA. The CDR3 region has the DNA TGTGCCAGCAGCTCATCTAGCGGAGAGACCCAGTACTTC. The encoded protein is CASSSSSGETQYF.

The chain carries TRBV5-1 and TRBJ1-4; 10 bases line up with TRBD1. Trimming took 7 bases from V and 7 from J; bases not matched to a gene: 13. Germline CDR1 reads SGHRS; CDR2 reads YFSETQ. This CDR3 contains 16 residues. CDR3 amino acids: CASALTRTGGGEKLFF. In DNA form, the CDR3 reads TGCGCCAGCGCCTTGACCCGGACAGGGGGAGGTGAAAAACTGTTTTTT.

The chain couples TRBV18 to TRBJ1-1; 12 bases match TRBD1. CDR1 and CDR2 from the germline V gene are KGHSH and LQKENI. With V trimmed by 1 base and J by 4 bases, 7 bases remained unmatched. CDR3 length: 17 residues. The CDR3 DNA sequence: TGTGCCAGCTCACCACAGGGACAGGGGGCATGGGGCACTGAAGCTTTCTTT. Translation: CASSPQGQGAWGTEAFF. The entire variable domain, with the rest obtained from reference TRBV18 and TRBJ1-1, is as follows: NAGVMQNPRHLVRRRGQEARLRCSPMKGHSHVYWYRQLPEEGLKFMVYLQKENIIDESGMPKERFSAEFPKEGPSILRIQQVVRGDSAAYFCASSPQGQGAWGTEAFFGQGTRLTVV.

This sequence joins TRBV11-2 and TRBJ1-2; 8 nucleotides agree with TRBD1. Germline CDR1 and CDR2: SGHAT and FQNNGV. The CDR3 has 14 amino acids. The V gene end was trimmed by 4 bases and the J gene end by 8 bases; junction bases not matched to a gene: 9. CDR3 in amino acids: CASSSGQGEGGYTF. The CDR3 DNA reads as TGTGCCAGCAGCTCAGGACAGGGCGAAGGCGGCTACACCTTC.

The chain recombines TRBV7-8 with TRBJ2-1, with D perhaps matching TRBD2 (6 bases). The CDR3 length is 15 residues. The V gene lost 5 bases and the J gene lost 0 bases, with 11 bases spanning the gap. Germline CDR1 SGHVS, CDR2 FQNEAQ. CDR3 residues: CASSGDFSSYNEQFF. In DNA form, the CDR3 reads TGTGCCAGCAGCGGGGACTTTAGCTCCTACAATGAGCAGTTCTTC.

The V gene is TRBV19, the J gene TRBJ1-1, with a possible D match to TRBD1 (5 bases). Trimming took 3 bases from V and 4 from J, leaving 12 bases between them. CDR1 and CDR2 from the germline V gene are LNHDA and SQIVND (reference sequence). The CDR3 has 14 amino acids. This CDR3 reads CASSMEGSGTEAFF. The CDR3 bases are TGTGCCAGTAGTATGGAGGGGTCAGGCACTGAAGCTTTCTTT.

This chain joins TRBV2 and TRBJ2-7; TRBD1 is a possible D gene (5 bases). The germline gives CDR1 SNHLY, CDR2 FYNNEI. This CDR3 comprises 13 residues. V was shortened by 5 bases and J by 4 bases, with 12 bases between the two germline ends. CDR3 nucleotides: TGTGCCAGCAGTCCACCAGGGCCATACGAGCAGTACTTC. Amino acid sequence: CASSPPGPYEQYF.

This chain links TRBV28 with TRBJ1-2, with a weak D call TRBD1 (5 bases). V gave up 6 bases and J gave up 5 bases, with 10 bases separating them. Germline-derived CDR1 and CDR2 are MDHEN and SYDVKM. CDR3 length equals 12 residues. CDR3 in amino acids: CASRLQGYGYTF. In DNA, the CDR3 is TGTGCCAGCAGACTCCAGGGTTATGGCTACACCTTC.

The chain links TRBV19 to TRBJ2-4; maybe TRBD1 (5 bases). CDR3 length: 14 residues. Germline V CDR1 and CDR2: LNHDA, SQIVND (reference sequence). V was clipped by 3 bases and J by 1 base, with 7 bases between them. The CDR3 loop is CASSMSGAKNIQYF. The CDR3 region has the DNA TGTGCCAGTAGTATGTCAGGGGCCAAAAACATTCAGTACTTC.

This chain connects TRBV15 to TRBJ2-7; TRBD2 aligns across 9 bases. The CDR3 is 14 residues long. Trimming removed 5 bases from V and 4 bases from J; junction bases left unmatched: 6. Germline CDR1 LNHNV, CDR2 YYDKDF (reference sequence). CDR3 in DNA: TGTGCCACCAGCCGTAAGCGGGAGGCATACGAGCAGTACTTC. This sequence encodes CATSRKREAYEQYF.

The CDR3 DNA reads TGTGCCACCAGTGACGGTCTGGAGCAGTACTTC. Its translation is CATSDGLEQYF. The chain recombines TRBV24-1 with TRBJ2-7, with D hard to call. Between the trimmed V and J ends, which lost 4 bases and 7 bases, there was a span of 7 bases. This CDR3 comprises 11 residues. Per the germline V gene, CDR1 is KGHDR and CDR2 is SFDVKD.

V is TRBV6-5 and J is TRBJ2-7; TRBD2 is a possible D gene (6 bases). The CDR3 is 15 residues long. V dropped 5 bases and J dropped 0 bases, with 14 bases sitting between them. Germline CDR1 is MNHEY and CDR2 is SVGAGI. The CDR3 DNA reads TGTGCCAGCAGTCGGGACTGGGGATACTCCTACGAGCAGTACTTC. As protein: CASSRDWGYSYEQYF.

The V gene is TRBV27, the J gene TRBJ1-3, with 7 bases fitting TRBD1. CDR3 size: 15 residues. Germline CDR1 and CDR2: MNHEY and SMNVEV (reference sequence). V lost 3 bases and J lost 4; bases outside the gene matches: 6. This CDR3 reads CASSFGTGVGNTIYF. CDR3 nucleotides: TGTGCCAGCAGTTTCGGCACAGGGGTCGGAAACACCATATATTTT.

This clone was seen only a few times. J is TRBJ1-1 and V is TRBV5-4, with 7 bases fitting TRBD1. CDR3 size: 14 residues. Losses at the gene ends were 4 bases for V and 1 base for J; bases not matched to a gene: 4. Germline CDR1 and CDR2: SGHNT and YYREEE (reference sequence). CDR3: CASSRGQTNTEAFF. The CDR3 region has the DNA TGTGCCAGCAGCAGGGGACAGACGAACACTGAAGCTTTCTTT.

This chain links TRBV2 with TRBJ1-4, with 8 bases aligning to TRBD1. J was trimmed by 8 bases and V by 7 bases; bases with no gene match: 6. The CDR3 contains 13 residues. Germline V gene lookup returns CDR1 SNHLY and CDR2 FYNNEI. CDR3 in amino acids: CASTPDRVEKLFF. CDR3 nucleotide sequence: TGTGCCAGCACCCCGGACAGGGTAGAAAAACTGTTTTTT.

This clone appeared once. The chain has TRBV2 and TRBJ1-1, with TRBD1 identical over 7 bases. The CDR3 extends over 13 amino acids. Looked up from germline, CDR1 is SNHLY and CDR2 is FYNNEI. J gave up 7 bases and V 6 bases, and 8 bases lay outside the gene matches. CDR3 coding DNA: TGTGCCAGCAGAACCGACAGGGTCGGTGAAGCTTTCTTT. This translates into CASRTDRVGEAFF.

The V and J genes are TRBV30 and TRBJ2-7, with D possibly being TRBD2 (6 bases). The germline V gene has CDR1 GTSNPN and CDR2 SVGIG (reference sequence). This CDR3 has 12 amino acids. Trimming took 8 bases from V and 6 from J, leaving 17 bases between them. The CDR3 DNA reads as TGTGCCCTGGGGCGGGATCTCTCCGAGCAGTACTTC. Translation gives CALGRDLSEQYF.

CDR3 in DNA: TGTGCCAGCAGCTGGGGACTAGCGGGTCTTTCTAGAACGCAGTATTTT. It is translated as CASSWGLAGLSRTQYF. The rearrangement joins TRBV7-9 to TRBJ2-3; the match to TRBD2 covers 12 bases. The CDR3 contains 16 residues. V lost 4 bases, J lost 9 bases, and 11 bases stayed unmatched. CDR1 and CDR2 (germline): SEHNR, FQNEAQ (reference sequence).

The chain couples TRBV28 to TRBJ2-5; D ambiguous. CDR3 size: 14 residues. Germline V gene data show CDR1 as MDHEN and CDR2 as SYDVKM. V lost 6 bases and J 4 bases, leaving 15 bases between the germline ends. DNA for the CDR3: TGTGCCAGCAGCCCATCCTGGCTTGGAGAGACCCAGTACTTC. The encoded protein is CASSPSWLGETQYF.

This sequence joins TRBV5-1 and TRBJ2-1; 10 nucleotides match TRBD2. Germline CDR1 reads SGHRS; CDR2 reads YFSETQ. The CDR3 totals 16 residues. The V gene end was trimmed by 5 bases and the J gene end by 10 bases; junction bases not matched to a gene: 15. The CDR3 region has the DNA TGCGCCAGCAGGTCTCTAGGGTCACAACTAGCGGGGGAGCAGTTCTTC. The encoded protein is CASRSLGSQLAGEQFF.

The chain joins TRBV14 to TRBJ1-3, with a tentative D call TRBD1 (6 bases). Trimming shortened V by 6 bases and J by 3 bases, and 12 bases separated the two germline ends. Germline V gene sequence: CDR1 SGHDN, CDR2 FVKESK. This CDR3 comprises 14 residues. Here the CDR3 reads CASSRQDYGNTIYF. The CDR3 DNA follows: TGTGCCAGCAGTCGACAGGATTATGGAAACACCATATATTTT.

The chain combines TRBV3-1 (or the pseudogene TRBV3-2) with TRBJ1-1; TRBD1 matches 7 bases. CDR1 and CDR2 from the germline V gene are LGHDT and YNNKEL (reference sequence). Unmatched junction bases numbered 5, after V lost 4 bases and J lost 6 bases. CDR3 length: 13 amino acids. CDR3 loop: CASSRSTGPEAFF. CDR3 nucleotides: TGTGCCAGCAGCCGTTCGACAGGGCCTGAAGCTTTCTTT.

Written as DNA, the CDR3 is TGCGCCAGCAGCTTGAATCCGGGGGGCACCGGGGAGCTGTTTTTT. Its translation is CASSLNPGGTGELFF. The J gene is TRBJ2-2, the V gene TRBV5-1; TRBD2 matches 7 bases. V was clipped by 1 base and J by 4 bases; unmatched bases: 4. This CDR3 contains 15 residues. Germline CDR1 and CDR2: SGHRS and YFSETQ.

The chain combines TRBV29-1 with TRBJ2-1; 8 positions agree with TRBD2. CDR3 length equals 16 residues. The germline gives CDR1 SQVTM, CDR2 ANQGSEA. With 0 bases clipped from V and 6 bases from J, the junction kept 10 bases outside the gene matches. CDR3 protein: CSVEEVPGLEVNEQFF. The CDR3 DNA reads as TGCAGCGTTGAAGAGGTACCGGGACTAGAGGTCAATGAGCAGTTCTTC.